Sequencing of this TCR beta chain was carried out in a study of blood T cell repertoires in COVID-19. Study details: Recovered participants had two consecutive negative NP/OP PCR tests, healthcare professional clearance, or symptom resolution. Acute and convalescent COVID-19 samples came from the United States, Italy and Spain.

Living in about 25 US areas, the participants were between roughly 18 and 89 years of age. Clinical histories supplied by participants themselves formed the basis of cohort assignment. This CDR3 spans 15 amino acids. The germline V gene encodes CDR1 KGHDR and CDR2 SFDVKD. Trimming removed 3 bases from V and 8 bases from J, with 18 bases in between. In its sample, this clone was seen once. Sequenced by immunoSEQ multiplex PCR; TCRdb stores in-frame clones only, minus some. The sample consists of over 110,000 clones, nearly 85% of them appearing once. Input material: PBMCs or T cells enriched from blood (not recorded which). The genes are TRBV24-1 and TRBJ1-2; TRBD1 might be the D (5 bases). The receptor was derived from a man aged 50 to 60 in a cohort exposed to, infected with or recovered from COVID-19 (not recorded which). The CDR3 here is CATSDTRATGGGYTF. The CDR3 nucleotides read TGTGCCACCAGTGATACCAGAGCGACGGGGGGAGGCTACACCTTC.